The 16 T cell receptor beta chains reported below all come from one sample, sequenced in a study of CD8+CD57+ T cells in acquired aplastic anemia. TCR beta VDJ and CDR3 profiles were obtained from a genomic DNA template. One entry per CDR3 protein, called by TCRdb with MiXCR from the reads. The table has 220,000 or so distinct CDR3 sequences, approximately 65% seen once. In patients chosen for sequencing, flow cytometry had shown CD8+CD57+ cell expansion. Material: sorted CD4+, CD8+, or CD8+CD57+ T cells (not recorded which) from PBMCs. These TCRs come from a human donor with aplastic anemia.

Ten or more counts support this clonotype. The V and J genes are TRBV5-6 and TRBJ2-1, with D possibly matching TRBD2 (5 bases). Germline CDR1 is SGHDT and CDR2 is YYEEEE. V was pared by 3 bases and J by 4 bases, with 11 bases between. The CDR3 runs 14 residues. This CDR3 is CASSSGNLYNEQFF. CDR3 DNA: TGTGCCAGCAGCTCCGGGAACCTATACAATGAGCAGTTCTTC.

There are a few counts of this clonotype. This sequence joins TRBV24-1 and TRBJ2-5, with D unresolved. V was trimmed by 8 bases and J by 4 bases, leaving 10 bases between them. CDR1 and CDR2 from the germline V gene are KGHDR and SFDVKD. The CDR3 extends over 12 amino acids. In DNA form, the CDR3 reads TGTGCCACCACCAGCGACGGAGAGACCCAGTACTTC. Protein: CATTSDGETQYF.

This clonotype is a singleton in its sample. In DNA form, the CDR3 reads TGCGCCAGCAGTCAATCCGGGACGCCGAACACCGGGGAGCTGTTTTTT. It codes for CASSQSGTPNTGELFF. The V and J genes are TRBV5-1 and TRBJ2-2, with D possibly being TRBD1 or TRBD2 (5 bases each). V lost 5 bases, J lost 0 bases, and 14 bases lay in between. Germline CDR1 SGHRS, CDR2 YFSETQ. The CDR3 runs 16 residues.

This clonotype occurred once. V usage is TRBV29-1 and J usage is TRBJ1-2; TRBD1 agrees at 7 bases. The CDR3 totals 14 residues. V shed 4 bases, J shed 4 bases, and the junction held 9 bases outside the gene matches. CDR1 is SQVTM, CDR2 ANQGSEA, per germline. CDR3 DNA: TGCAGCGTTGTTACAGGGGTCGGAGCCTATGGCTACACCTTC. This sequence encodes CSVVTGVGAYGYTF.

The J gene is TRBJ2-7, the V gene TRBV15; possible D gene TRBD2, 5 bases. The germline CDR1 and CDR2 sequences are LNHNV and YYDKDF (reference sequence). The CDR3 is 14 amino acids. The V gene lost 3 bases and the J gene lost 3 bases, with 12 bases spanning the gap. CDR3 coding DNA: TGTGCCACCAGCAGGGATAGTGGGAGCTACGAGCAGTACTTC. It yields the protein CATSRDSGSYEQYF.

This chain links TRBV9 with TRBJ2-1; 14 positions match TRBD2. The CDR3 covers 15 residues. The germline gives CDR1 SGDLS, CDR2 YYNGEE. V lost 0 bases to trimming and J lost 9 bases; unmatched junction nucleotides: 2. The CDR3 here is CASSVGGTSGGEQFF. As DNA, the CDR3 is TGTGCCAGCAGCGTAGGGGGGACTAGCGGGGGTGAGCAGTTCTTC.

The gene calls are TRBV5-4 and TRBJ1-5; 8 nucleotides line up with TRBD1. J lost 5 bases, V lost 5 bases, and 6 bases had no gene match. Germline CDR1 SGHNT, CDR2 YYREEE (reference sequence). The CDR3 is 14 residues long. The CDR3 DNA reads TGTGCCAGCAGTTCGGACAGGGCCGATCAGCCCCAGCATTTT. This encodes CASSSDRADQPQHF.

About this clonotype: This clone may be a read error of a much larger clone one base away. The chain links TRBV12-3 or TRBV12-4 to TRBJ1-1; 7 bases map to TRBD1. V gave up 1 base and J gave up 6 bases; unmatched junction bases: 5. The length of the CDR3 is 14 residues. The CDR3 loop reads CASSLEGAHAEAFF. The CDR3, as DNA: TGTGCCAGCAGTTTAGAGGGGGCGCACGCTGAAGCTTTCTTT.

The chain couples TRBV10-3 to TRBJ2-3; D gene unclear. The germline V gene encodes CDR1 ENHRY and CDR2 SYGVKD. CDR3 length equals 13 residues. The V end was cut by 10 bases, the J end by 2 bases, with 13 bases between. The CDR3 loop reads CASSATVTDTQYF. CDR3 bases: TGTGCCAGCTCAGCAACAGTCACAGATACGCAGTATTTT.

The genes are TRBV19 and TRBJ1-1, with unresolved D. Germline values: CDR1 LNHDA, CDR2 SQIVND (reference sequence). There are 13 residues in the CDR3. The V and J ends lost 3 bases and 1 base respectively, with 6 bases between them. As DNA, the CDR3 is TGTGCCAGTAGTATCTCTTCGAACACTGAAGCTTTCTTT. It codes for CASSISSNTEAFF. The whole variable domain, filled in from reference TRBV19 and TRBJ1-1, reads DGGITQSPKYLFRKEGQNVTLSCEQNLNHDAMYWYRQDPGQGLRLIYYSQIVNDFQKGDIAEGYSVSREKKESFPLTVTSAQKNPTAFYLCASSISSNTEAFFGQGTRLTVV.

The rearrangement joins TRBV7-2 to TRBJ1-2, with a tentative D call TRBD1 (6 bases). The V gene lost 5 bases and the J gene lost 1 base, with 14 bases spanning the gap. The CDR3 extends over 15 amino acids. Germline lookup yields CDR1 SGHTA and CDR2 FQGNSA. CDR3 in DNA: TGTGCCAGCAGCACGGCGGGGGGCCTTAACTATGGCTACACCTTC. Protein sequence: CASSTAGGLNYGYTF.

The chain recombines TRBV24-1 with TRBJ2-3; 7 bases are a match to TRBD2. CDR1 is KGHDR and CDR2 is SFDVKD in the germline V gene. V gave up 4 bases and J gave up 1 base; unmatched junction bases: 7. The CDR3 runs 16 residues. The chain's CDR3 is CATSEASGGGTDTQYF. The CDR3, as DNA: TGTGCCACCAGTGAGGCTAGCGGAGGGGGCACAGATACGCAGTATTTT.

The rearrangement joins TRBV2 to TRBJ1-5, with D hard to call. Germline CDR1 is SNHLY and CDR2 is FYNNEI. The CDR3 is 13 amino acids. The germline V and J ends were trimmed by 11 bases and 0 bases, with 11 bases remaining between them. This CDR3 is CAGTDGSNQPQHF. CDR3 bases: TGTGCCGGAACGGACGGTAGCAATCAGCCCCAGCATTTT.

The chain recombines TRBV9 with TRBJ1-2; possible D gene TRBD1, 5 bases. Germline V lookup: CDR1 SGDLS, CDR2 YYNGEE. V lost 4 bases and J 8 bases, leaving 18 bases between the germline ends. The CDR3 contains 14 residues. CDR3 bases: TGTGCCAGCAGCTCTCCGGGACCCTCGAGAGGCTACACCTTC. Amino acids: CASSSPGPSRGYTF.

CDR3 DNA sequence: TGTGCCAGCAGCCCATACGACAGGGGGTCCTACGAGCAGTACTTC. Amino acids: CASSPYDRGSYEQYF. This chain links TRBV7-6 with TRBJ2-7, with 9 bases fitting TRBD1. This CDR3 is 15 amino acids long. The J segment lost 1 base and the V segment lost 5 bases, leaving 6 bases of the junction unmatched. In germline, CDR1 is SGHVS, CDR2 FNYEAQ.

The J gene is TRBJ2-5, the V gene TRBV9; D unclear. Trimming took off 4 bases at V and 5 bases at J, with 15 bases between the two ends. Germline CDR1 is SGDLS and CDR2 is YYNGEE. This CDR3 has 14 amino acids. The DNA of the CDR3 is TGTGCCAGCAGCCCCAGACCGGCCGAGGAGACCCAGTACTTC. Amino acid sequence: CASSPRPAEETQYF.